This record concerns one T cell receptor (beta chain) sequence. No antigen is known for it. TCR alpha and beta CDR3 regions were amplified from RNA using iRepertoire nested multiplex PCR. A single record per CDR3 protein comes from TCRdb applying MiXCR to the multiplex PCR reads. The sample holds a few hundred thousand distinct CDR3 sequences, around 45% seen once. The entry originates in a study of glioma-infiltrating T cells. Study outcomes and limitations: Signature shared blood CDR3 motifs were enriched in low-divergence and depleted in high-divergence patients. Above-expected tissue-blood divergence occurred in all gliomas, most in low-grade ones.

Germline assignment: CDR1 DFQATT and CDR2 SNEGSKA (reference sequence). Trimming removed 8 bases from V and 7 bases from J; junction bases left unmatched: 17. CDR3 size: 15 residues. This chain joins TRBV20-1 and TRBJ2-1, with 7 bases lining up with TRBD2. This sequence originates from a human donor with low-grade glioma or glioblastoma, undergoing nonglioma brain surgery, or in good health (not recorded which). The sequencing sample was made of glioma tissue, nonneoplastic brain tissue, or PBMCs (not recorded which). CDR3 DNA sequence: TGCAGTTCTTTCCTTCTAGCGGCTAAGAGAAATGAGCAGTTCTTC. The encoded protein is CSSFLLAAKRNEQFF.